This note documents a single TCR beta chain sequence. Its antigen is unknown. Germline CDR1 is SGHVS and CDR2 is FQNEAQ. This CDR3 has 14 amino acids. The ends were cut back, 2 bases at V and 7 bases at J, with 11 bases in the middle. This entry comes from a study of PD-1 blockade in classical Hodgkin lymphoma. Study conclusions and caveats: The authors have not defined what causes the repertoire differences, possibly disease activity or prior therapy.

The protocol was immunoSEQ multiplex PCR, while the TCRdb copy is restricted to in-frame clones and leaves out a portion. This sample has about 15,000 clones, with 86% found just once. Time point of the sample: newly diagnosed, previously untreated cHL patient sample. CD4+ T cells were purified from thawed PBMCs by magnetic negative selection. The rearrangement joins TRBV7-8 to TRBJ1-4, with a possible D match to TRBD1 (5 bases). This TCR came from a human donor with classical Hodgkin lymphoma. Material: CD4+ T cells from blood. Here the CDR3 reads CASSLYGGGEKLFF. The CDR3, as DNA: TGTGCCAGCAGCTTATACGGGGGAGGTGAAAAACTGTTTTTT.